This is a list of T cell receptor beta chains from one sample in a study of cytomegalovirus exposure and HLA in healthy donors. The protocol was immunoSEQ multiplex PCR, while the TCRdb copy is restricted to in-frame clones and leaves out a portion. The listing records approximately 110,000 clones. The sequenced sample was PBMCs. The receptors come from a man between 18 and 29 years old in good health and CMV-seronegative. CDR3s include the opening cysteine and the closing phenylalanine or tryptophan. The D gene is left open where the match is weak.

J gene: TRBJ2-7
D gene: .
V gene: TRBV10-2
CDR3 protein: CASSESGIPYEQYF
CDR3 DNA: TGCGCCAGCAGTGAGAGTGGCATACCCTACGAGCAGTACTTC

J gene: TRBJ2-2
D gene: .
V gene: TRBV11-2
CDR3 protein: CASIPRAGELFF
CDR3 DNA: TGTGCCAGCATCCCGCGGGCCGGGGAGCTGTTTTTT

J gene: TRBJ1-1
D gene: .
V gene: TRBV5-4
CDR3 protein: CASSLGGTGDTEAFF
CDR3 DNA: TGTGCCAGCAGCTTGGGAGGCACCGGGGACACTGAAGCTTTCTTT

J gene: TRBJ1-2
D gene: TRBD1
V gene: TRBV10-3
CDR3 protein: CAISESNRGQPVNYGYTF
CDR3 DNA: TGTGCCATCAGTGAGTCAAACAGGGGGCAGCCTGTTAACTATGGCTACACCTTC

J gene: TRBJ1-1
D gene: .
V gene: TRBV29-1
CDR3 protein: CSVEGRTTEAFF
CDR3 DNA: TGCAGCGTTGAAGGGAGAACCACTGAAGCTTTCTTT

J gene: TRBJ2-5
D gene: .
V gene: TRBV7-9
CDR3 protein: CASSLAGAGRETQYF
CDR3 DNA: TGTGCCAGCAGCTTAGCGGGAGCAGGAAGGGAGACCCAGTACTTC

J gene: TRBJ2-1
D gene: .
V gene: TRBV14
CDR3 protein: CASSQPSSYNEQFF
CDR3 DNA: TGTGCCAGCAGCCAGCCTAGCTCTTACAATGAGCAGTTCTTC

J gene: TRBJ1-2
D gene: .
V gene: TRBV25-1
CDR3 protein: CASRPSGLANYGYTF
CDR3 DNA: TGTGCCAGCAGACCTTCAGGGTTAGCTAACTATGGCTACACCTTC

J gene: TRBJ1-1
D gene: TRBD1
V gene: TRBV10-3
CDR3 protein: CAVTTTGITEAFF
CDR3 DNA: TGTGCCGTTACAACGACAGGGATTACTGAAGCTTTCTTT

J gene: TRBJ2-5
D gene: .
V gene: TRBV5-1
CDR3 protein: CASSLGRLGEETQYF
CDR3 DNA: TGCGCCAGCAGCTTGGGGAGACTAGGGGAAGAGACCCAGTACTTC

J gene: TRBJ2-7
D gene: .
V gene: TRBV28
CDR3 protein: CASSSQRKGSYEQYF
CDR3 DNA: TGTGCCAGCAGTTCCCAGCGGAAGGGCTCCTACGAGCAGTACTTC

J gene: TRBJ2-3
D gene: .
V gene: TRBV6-5
CDR3 protein: CASSHQVMGTDTQYF
CDR3 DNA: TGTGCCAGCAGTCATCAGGTGATGGGCACAGATACGCAGTATTTT

J gene: TRBJ1-1
D gene: TRBD1
V gene: TRBV2
CDR3 protein: CASRLEGATEAFF
CDR3 DNA: TGTGCCAGCAGGCTCGAGGGGGCCACTGAAGCTTTCTTT

J gene: TRBJ1-2
D gene: TRBD1
V gene: TRBV10-3
CDR3 protein: CAIRDYRGREEDYGYTF
CDR3 DNA: TGTGCCATCAGGGACTACAGGGGGCGCGAAGAGGACTATGGCTACACCTTC

J gene: TRBJ1-2
D gene: .
V gene: TRBV2
CDR3 protein: CASIVDTNYGYTF
CDR3 DNA: TGTGCCAGCATCGTCGACACAAACTATGGCTACACCTTC

J gene: TRBJ1-1
D gene: TRBD1
V gene: TRBV18
CDR3 protein: CASSPPGQGAEAFF
CDR3 DNA: TGTGCCAGCTCACCACCGGGACAGGGGGCTGAAGCTTTCTTT

J gene: TRBJ2-5
D gene: TRBD2
V gene: TRBV7-9
CDR3 protein: CASSPSRGGSGGETQYF
CDR3 DNA: TGTGCCAGCAGCCCCTCTAGGGGCGGGAGTGGTGGAGAGACCCAGTACTTC

J gene: TRBJ2-7
D gene: TRBD2
V gene: TRBV19
CDR3 protein: CASSIRLAGDGEQYF
CDR3 DNA: TGTGCCAGTAGTATAAGACTAGCGGGGGACGGCGAGCAGTACTTC

J gene: TRBJ1-5
D gene: .
V gene: TRBV10-3
CDR3 protein: CAISEPGDNQPQHF
CDR3 DNA: TGTGCCATCAGTGAGCCGGGGGACAATCAGCCCCAGCATTTT

J gene: TRBJ1-5
D gene: .
V gene: TRBV30
CDR3 protein: CAWSPDLGPQHF
CDR3 DNA: TGTGCCTGGAGTCCCGACTTAGGGCCCCAGCATTTT

J gene: TRBJ2-1
D gene: TRBD2
V gene: TRBV25-1
CDR3 protein: CASSLAAGVYNEQFF
CDR3 DNA: TGTGCCAGCAGTCTAGCAGCGGGGGTCTACAATGAGCAGTTCTTC

J gene: TRBJ1-1
D gene: .
V gene: TRBV6-5
CDR3 protein: CASSYRRLTPTEAFF
CDR3 DNA: TGTGCCAGCAGTTACCGTAGGTTGACACCGACTGAAGCTTTCTTT

J gene: TRBJ2-1
D gene: TRBD2
V gene: TRBV18
CDR3 protein: CASSGTSGSGAYNEQFF
CDR3 DNA: TGTGCCAGCTCAGGGACTAGCGGGAGCGGGGCATACAATGAGCAGTTCTTC

J gene: TRBJ2-5
D gene: .
V gene: TRBV19
CDR3 protein: CASSFNRALQETQYF
CDR3 DNA: TGTGCCAGTAGTTTTAACAGGGCTTTACAAGAGACCCAGTACTTC

J gene: TRBJ2-3
D gene: .
V gene: TRBV4-2
CDR3 protein: CASSRSSYTQYF
CDR3 DNA: TGTGCCAGCAGCCGGAGTAGTTATACGCAGTATTTT

J gene: TRBJ1-4
D gene: TRBD1
V gene: TRBV5-1
CDR3 protein: CASSEGQGSKKLFF
CDR3 DNA: TGCGCCAGCAGCGAGGGACAGGGCTCCAAAAAACTGTTTTTT

J gene: TRBJ1-1
D gene: TRBD1
V gene: TRBV9
CDR3 protein: CASSGSRDRGRDTEAFF
CDR3 DNA: TGTGCCAGCAGCGGGTCCCGGGACAGGGGGCGGGACACTGAAGCTTTCTTT

J gene: TRBJ1-1
D gene: .
V gene: TRBV28
CDR3 protein: CASRTTGLGNSGTEAFF
CDR3 DNA: TGTGCCAGCAGGACCACAGGGCTGGGTAATTCCGGCACTGAAGCTTTCTTT

J gene: TRBJ1-2
D gene: .
V gene: TRBV30
CDR3 protein: CAWDRTNYGYTF
CDR3 DNA: TGTGCCTGGGACAGAACTAACTATGGCTACACCTTC

J gene: TRBJ1-4
D gene: .
V gene: TRBV6-5
CDR3 protein: CASSYEQGRRYEKLFF
CDR3 DNA: TGTGCCAGCAGTTACGAACAGGGACGGAGATATGAAAAACTGTTTTTT

J gene: TRBJ2-7
D gene: .
V gene: TRBV7-9
CDR3 protein: CASSATGEQYF
CDR3 DNA: TGTGCCAGCAGCGCCACTGGTGAGCAGTACTTC

J gene: TRBJ1-1
D gene: TRBD1
V gene: TRBV29-1
CDR3 protein: CSVSLRQGMNTEAFF
CDR3 DNA: TGCAGCGTTTCTCTTCGACAGGGAATGAACACTGAAGCTTTCTTT

J gene: TRBJ1-5
D gene: TRBD1
V gene: TRBV4-2
CDR3 protein: CASSQLDRDDQPQHF
CDR3 DNA: TGTGCCAGCAGCCAACTAGACAGGGACGATCAGCCCCAGCATTTT

J gene: TRBJ1-5
D gene: .
V gene: TRBV2
CDR3 protein: CASRRHPNQPQHF
CDR3 DNA: TGTGCCAGCCGACGACATCCCAATCAGCCCCAGCATTTT

J gene: TRBJ2-1
D gene: .
V gene: TRBV28
CDR3 protein: CASRSNRDYNEQFF
CDR3 DNA: TGTGCCAGCAGATCGAACAGAGACTACAATGAGCAGTTCTTC

J gene: TRBJ2-1
D gene: .
V gene: TRBV9
CDR3 protein: CASSVDPKEGRRAGEDYNEQFF
CDR3 DNA: TGTGCCAGCAGCGTAGACCCAAAAGAGGGACGACGAGCGGGCGAAGACTACAATGAGCAGTTCTTC

J gene: TRBJ2-5
D gene: TRBD1
V gene: TRBV27
CDR3 protein: CASSSYRGLVQETQYF
CDR3 DNA: TGTGCCAGCAGTTCGTACAGGGGGCTGGTACAAGAGACCCAGTACTTC

J gene: TRBJ2-3
D gene: TRBD2
V gene: TRBV29-1
CDR3 protein: CSAAISSGSRSTDTQYF
CDR3 DNA: TGCAGCGCCGCGATCTCTAGCGGGAGCCGTAGCACAGATACGCAGTATTTT

J gene: TRBJ1-1
D gene: TRBD1
V gene: TRBV19
CDR3 protein: CASERTGGGTEAFF
CDR3 DNA: TGTGCCAGCGAAAGGACAGGGGGAGGTACTGAAGCTTTCTTT

J gene: TRBJ1-6
D gene: .
V gene: TRBV30
CDR3 protein: CAWMEFSHSPLHF
CDR3 DNA: TGTGCCTGGATGGAGTTTTCCCATTCACCCCTCCACTTT

J gene: TRBJ1-2
D gene: TRBD1
V gene: TRBV2
CDR3 protein: CASILQGDYYGYTF
CDR3 DNA: TGTGCCAGCATTCTCCAGGGGGATTACTATGGCTACACCTTC

J gene: TRBJ1-2
D gene: TRBD1
V gene: TRBV5-6
CDR3 protein: CASSQSSKSQGERGYTF
CDR3 DNA: TGTGCCAGCAGCCAGTCTTCTAAATCGCAGGGGGAAAGGGGCTACACCTTC

J gene: TRBJ2-1
D gene: TRBD2
V gene: TRBV18
CDR3 protein: CASSPGAGGLGEQFF
CDR3 DNA: TGTGCCAGCTCACCAGGAGCGGGAGGCCTCGGTGAGCAGTTCTTC

J gene: TRBJ2-7
D gene: TRBD1
V gene: TRBV27
CDR3 protein: CASSSTSNRDRGLF
CDR3 DNA: TGTGCCAGCAGTTCGACTTCTAACCGGGACAGGGGGCTTTTC

J gene: TRBJ1-6
D gene: TRBD1
V gene: TRBV13
CDR3 protein: CASSFRTGVNSPLHF
CDR3 DNA: TGTGCCAGCAGTTTTAGGACAGGGGTAAATTCACCCCTCCACTTT

J gene: TRBJ1-2
D gene: .
V gene: TRBV7-2
CDR3 protein: CASSPAGSNYGYTF
CDR3 DNA: TGTGCCAGCAGCCCTGCCGGTAGTAACTATGGCTACACCTTC

J gene: TRBJ2-1
D gene: .
V gene: TRBV20-1
CDR3 protein: CSASRSNEQFF
CDR3 DNA: TGCAGTGCTAGTCGGAGCAATGAGCAGTTCTTC

J gene: TRBJ2-3
D gene: TRBD2
V gene: TRBV5-5
CDR3 protein: CASDPFRELGLAATDTQYF
CDR3 DNA: TGTGCCAGCGACCCATTTCGGGAACTAGGACTAGCGGCCACAGATACGCAGTATTTT

J gene: TRBJ2-2
D gene: TRBD2
V gene: TRBV13
CDR3 protein: CASRVGRETGELFF
CDR3 DNA: TGTGCCAGCAGGGTCGGGAGGGAGACCGGGGAGCTGTTTTTT

J gene: TRBJ2-5
D gene: TRBD1
V gene: TRBV15
CDR3 protein: CATGQGEETQYF
CDR3 DNA: TGTGCCACCGGACAGGGAGAAGAGACCCAGTACTTC

J gene: TRBJ1-2
D gene: .
V gene: TRBV6-5
CDR3 protein: CASSRRTAEWGYTF
CDR3 DNA: TGTGCCAGCAGCCGGAGGACAGCCGAGTGGGGCTACACCTTC

J gene: TRBJ1-1
D gene: .
V gene: TRBV9
CDR3 protein: CASSVGVEGLRGEAFF
CDR3 DNA: TGTGCCAGCAGCGTAGGGGTAGAGGGCCTTCGAGGCGAAGCTTTCTTT

J gene: TRBJ2-5
D gene: TRBD1
V gene: TRBV30
CDR3 protein: CAWSGQGLAQYF
CDR3 DNA: TGTGCCTGGAGTGGACAGGGGTTAGCTCAGTACTTC

J gene: TRBJ1-4
D gene: .
V gene: TRBV18
CDR3 protein: CASSLGQLNEKLFF
CDR3 DNA: TGTGCCAGCTCCTTGGGACAACTTAATGAAAAACTGTTTTTT

J gene: TRBJ1-4
D gene: .
V gene: TRBV6-5
CDR3 protein: CASSFRRANEKLFF
CDR3 DNA: TGTGCCAGCAGTTTTCGGAGAGCTAATGAAAAACTGTTTTTT

J gene: TRBJ2-1
D gene: .
V gene: TRBV28
CDR3 protein: CASNLAFRDEQFF
CDR3 DNA: TGTGCCAGCAACCTTGCGTTTCGCGATGAGCAGTTCTTC

J gene: TRBJ1-1
D gene: .
V gene: TRBV2
CDR3 protein: CARGADLNTEAFF
CDR3 DNA: TGTGCCAGGGGGGCAGATTTGAACACTGAAGCTTTCTTT

J gene: TRBJ1-1
D gene: .
V gene: TRBV27
CDR3 protein: CASSLTRGVTEAFF
CDR3 DNA: TGTGCCAGCAGCCTTACTCGGGGAGTCACTGAAGCTTTCTTT

J gene: TRBJ2-1
D gene: TRBD2
V gene: TRBV10-3
CDR3 protein: CAIRAGGSHEQFF
CDR3 DNA: TGTGCCATCAGGGCGGGAGGGTCCCATGAGCAGTTCTTC